Listed here are 20 T cell receptor beta chains from one sample, sequenced in a study of T cell responses to AZD1222 COVID-19 vaccine. TCRdb's table, derived via immunoSEQ multiplex PCR, lists solely in-frame clones and lacks some. The repertoire consists of about 130,000 clones, with just over 85% occurring once and the leading ten covering 20% to 25%. The sample in question was peripheral blood, obtained on day 0 of AZD1222 vaccination. The receptors originated from an adult in good health.

This sequence joins TRBV19 and TRBJ1-6; D perhaps matches TRBD1 (5 bases). The CDR3 is 15 residues long. CDR1 is LNHDA and CDR2 is SQIVND in the germline V gene (reference sequence). Deletions cut 7 bases from V and 1 base from J, with 11 bases between. Written as DNA, the CDR3 is TGTGCCAGTACGTTGCAGGGTTCCTATAATTCACCCCTCCACTTT. Its translation is CASTLQGSYNSPLHF.

V gene TRBV30 combines with J gene TRBJ2-2; 9 bases are shared with TRBD1. CDR3 length: 15 amino acids. V lost 2 bases, J lost 6 bases, and 7 bases stayed unmatched. Germline CDR1 and CDR2: GTSNPN and SVGIG (reference sequence). DNA for the CDR3: TGTGCCTGGAGTATCGGACAGGGGAGGGCCGGGGAGCTGTTTTTT. It encodes CAWSIGQGRAGELFF.

The rearrangement uses TRBV7-3 and TRBJ1-2; possibly TRBD1 for D (6 bases). The CDR3 sequence is 16 residues long. In germline, CDR1 is SGHTA, CDR2 FQGTGA. Trimming took 1 base from V and 7 from J, leaving 19 bases between them. The chain's CDR3 is CASSLNTGHTPGGYTF. Here the CDR3 DNA reads TGTGCCAGCAGCTTAAATACAGGGCATACCCCGGGTGGCTACACCTTC.

The CDR3 nucleotides read TGTGCCTGGAGTTCAATAAACTATGGCTACACCTTC. This gives the protein CAWSSINYGYTF. The chain recombines TRBV30 with TRBJ1-2; D unresolved. The CDR3 totals 12 residues. Trimming left V 2 bases short and J 2 bases short, with 6 bases between. CDR1 and CDR2 from the germline V gene are GTSNPN and SVGIG (reference sequence).

This clone was detected only once. The V call is TRBV19, the J call TRBJ1-1; D remains ambiguous. Trimming took off 2 bases at V and 1 base at J, with 17 bases between the two ends. Per germline, CDR1 LNHDA and CDR2 SQIVND (reference sequence). The CDR3 sequence is 17 residues long. Written as DNA, the CDR3 is TGTGCCAGTAGTATACCCCCCCGGAGTGGAGCGAACACTGAAGCTTTCTTT. Translated, it gives CASSIPPRSGANTEAFF.

The chain joins TRBV4-3 to TRBJ1-1; D is unresolved. Germline loops: CDR1 LGHNA, CDR2 YSLEER. The CDR3 spans 13 residues. Trimming removed 0 bases from V and 11 bases from J, with 13 bases in between. CDR3 amino acids: CASSQDVEVGAFF. In DNA, the CDR3 is TGCGCCAGCAGCCAAGATGTGGAGGTCGGGGCTTTCTTT.

The CDR3 is CASTPRVAGELFF. The CDR3 DNA reads as TGTGCCAGCACCCCTAGGGTGGCCGGGGAGCTGTTTTTT. This chain links TRBV6-2 or TRBV6-3 with TRBJ2-2; unclear D gene. Trimming left V 7 bases short and J 6 bases short, with 12 bases between. The CDR3 sequence is 13 residues long. Germline assignment: CDR1 MNHEY and CDR2 SVGEGT.

V usage is TRBV28 and J usage is TRBJ1-2, with a tentative D call TRBD1 (6 bases). The CDR3 has 14 residues. V was trimmed by 6 bases and J by 3 bases, leaving 14 bases between them. Looked up from germline, CDR1 is MDHEN and CDR2 is SYDVKM. The CDR3, as DNA: TGTGCCAGCAGCGCCGGGGGCGGCTACTATGGCTACACCTTC. It yields the protein CASSAGGGYYGYTF.

DNA for the CDR3: TGTGCCAGCAGCCCGCAAGGGGAGACCCAGTACTTC. This encodes CASSPQGETQYF. The chain joins TRBV7-8 to TRBJ2-5; D is uncertain. Between the trimmed V and J ends, which lost 5 bases and 5 bases, there was a span of 9 bases. The CDR3 is 12 residues long. Germline loops: CDR1 SGHVS, CDR2 FQNEAQ.

The genes are TRBV18 and TRBJ2-3, with D perhaps TRBD1 (6 bases). This CDR3 is built from 14 residues. Trimming pared 1 base from V and 5 bases from J, leaving 10 bases between. CDR1 is KGHSH and CDR2 is LQKENI in the germline V gene. CDR3 loop: CASSPLGRGDTQYF. CDR3 coding DNA: TGTGCCAGCTCACCACTCGGCAGGGGAGATACGCAGTATTTT. The full variable domain, in which reference TRBV18 and TRBJ2-3 provide the parts outside the CDR3, is NAGVMQNPRHLVRRRGQEARLRCSPMKGHSHVYWYRQLPEEGLKFMVYLQKENIIDESGMPKERFSAEFPKEGPSILRIQQVVRGDSAAYFCASSPLGRGDTQYFGPGTRLTVL.

The V call is TRBV12-3 or TRBV12-4, the J call TRBJ2-5; tentatively, D is TRBD2 (6 bases). V was trimmed by 6 bases and J by 3 bases, leaving 11 bases between them. The CDR3 is 13 residues long. CDR3 sequence reads: CASSVWGEETQYF. The CDR3 nucleotides read TGTGCCAGCAGCGTCTGGGGGGAAGAGACCCAGTACTTC.

V usage is TRBV27 and J usage is TRBJ2-3; TRBD2 matches 8 bases. The trim removed 5 bases at V and 2 bases at J, leaving 12 bases unmatched. This CDR3 contains 17 residues. Germline V CDR1 and CDR2: MNHEY, SMNVEV (reference sequence). The CDR3 DNA reads TGTGCCAGCAGTCCAACCATAGCGGGGTTTATCACAGATACGCAGTATTTT. This translates into CASSPTIAGFITDTQYF.

The chain carries TRBV7-3 and TRBJ2-1; 9 bases fit TRBD2. CDR1 is SGHTA and CDR2 is FQGTGA in the germline V gene. This CDR3 region has 15 residues. J gave up 6 bases and V 1 base, and 4 bases lay outside the gene matches. The CDR3 reads CASSLSGGASNEQFF. In nucleotides, the CDR3 is TGTGCCAGCAGCTTAAGCGGGGGGGCTTCCAATGAGCAGTTCTTC. The full variable domain, its missing parts supplied by reference TRBV7-3 and TRBJ2-1, is GAGVSQTPSNKVTEKGKYVELRCDPISGHTALYWYRQSLGQGPEFLIYFQGTGAADDSGLPNDRFFAVRPEGSVSTLKIQRTERGDSAVYLCASSLSGGASNEQFFGPGTRLTVL.

The rearrangement links TRBV6-6 to TRBJ2-1; TRBD1 is a possible D gene (6 bases). This CDR3 contains 13 residues. V dropped 6 bases and J dropped 6 bases, with 12 bases sitting between them. CDR1 and CDR2 (germline): MNHNY, SVGAGI (reference sequence). The CDR3 here is CASSSGQINEQFF. CDR3 in DNA: TGTGCCAGCAGCTCAGGACAGATCAATGAGCAGTTCTTC.

In its sample, this clone was seen once. V and J are TRBV19 and TRBJ1-5, with D uncertain. Trimming removed 7 bases from V and 2 bases from J, with 9 bases in between. Per the germline V gene, CDR1 is LNHDA and CDR2 is SQIVND (reference sequence). The CDR3 is made up of 13 amino acids. The CDR3 DNA sequence: TGTGCCAGTACTCATCAGGGCAATCAGCCCCAGCATTTT. Translated, it gives CASTHQGNQPQHF.

This rearrangement joins TRBV28 to TRBJ1-5, with D unclear. There are 17 residues in the CDR3. The germline V and J ends were trimmed by 6 bases and 11 bases, with 29 bases remaining between them. Germline CDR1 is MDHEN and CDR2 is SYDVKM. DNA of the CDR3: TGTGCCAGCAGATACCCCCGGTTTTCGGGTTTCTTGGCGGCCCAGCATTTT. Its protein product is CASRYPRFSGFLAAQHF.

Only a few counts were recorded for this clone. This rearrangement joins TRBV15 to TRBJ1-4; D unresolved. The V gene's germline CDR1 is LNHNV and CDR2 YYDKDF (reference sequence). The CDR3 totals 11 residues. The V and J ends lost 6 bases and 8 bases respectively, with 7 bases between them. The CDR3 sequence: CATSTFEKLFF. The CDR3 DNA is TGTGCCACCAGTACCTTCGAAAAACTGTTTTTT.

The chain employs TRBV27 and TRBJ1-1; the D gene is possibly TRBD1 (5 bases). The germline V gene has CDR1 MNHEY and CDR2 SMNVEV (reference sequence). The CDR3 has 15 amino acids. The germline V and J ends were trimmed by 5 bases and 2 bases, with 15 bases remaining between them. The CDR3 reads CASSPRGRANTEAFF. In DNA, the CDR3 is TGTGCCAGCAGTCCACGGGGACGGGCAAACACTGAAGCTTTCTTT.

V is TRBV6-2 or TRBV6-3 and J is TRBJ2-2; D not resolved. The CDR3 has 15 residues. The V gene lost 4 bases and the J gene lost 4 bases, with 13 bases spanning the gap. Looked up from germline, CDR1 is MNHEY and CDR2 is SVGEGT. In DNA, the CDR3 is TGTGCCAGCAGTTTCAGGAGCCGTTCCACCGGGGAGCTGTTTTTT. Its protein product is CASSFRSRSTGELFF.

J is TRBJ1-5 and V is TRBV5-1, with 10 bases that match TRBD1. This CDR3 region has 18 residues. V was clipped by 4 bases and J by 3 bases; unmatched bases: 13. Germline-derived CDR1 and CDR2 are SGHRS and YFSETQ. The CDR3 spells CASSEGSGTGAFNQPQHF. CDR3 nucleotides: TGCGCCAGCAGCGAGGGGTCCGGGACAGGGGCCTTCAATCAGCCCCAGCATTTT.